This T cell receptor beta chain was profiled in a study of identifying expanded T cells in peripheral blood. Germline V gene lookup returns CDR1 MNHEY and CDR2 SVGAGI. V lost 8 bases to trimming and J lost 11 bases, with 22 bases between them. The CDR3 has 13 residues. Data came from immunoSEQ multiplex PCR; TCRdb stores just in-frame clones and leaves some out. This table holds around 94,000 clones, around 84% found once. Concerning this clone: Antigen unknown.

No infections or other immune events were documented during collection. General study points: Two-week clone count variance significantly increased as total template count grew. Roughly 1.2 clones differed between technical replicates, versus about 16 and 19 over time.

The sequence was collected from a person aged 18 to 69 in good health. J is TRBJ2-7 and V is TRBV6-5; D gene uncertain. The material sequenced was blood. DNA of the CDR3: TGTGCCAGCGGCGCAGACCAACCCCCTAAGGAGTACTTC. It yields the protein CASGADQPPKEYF.